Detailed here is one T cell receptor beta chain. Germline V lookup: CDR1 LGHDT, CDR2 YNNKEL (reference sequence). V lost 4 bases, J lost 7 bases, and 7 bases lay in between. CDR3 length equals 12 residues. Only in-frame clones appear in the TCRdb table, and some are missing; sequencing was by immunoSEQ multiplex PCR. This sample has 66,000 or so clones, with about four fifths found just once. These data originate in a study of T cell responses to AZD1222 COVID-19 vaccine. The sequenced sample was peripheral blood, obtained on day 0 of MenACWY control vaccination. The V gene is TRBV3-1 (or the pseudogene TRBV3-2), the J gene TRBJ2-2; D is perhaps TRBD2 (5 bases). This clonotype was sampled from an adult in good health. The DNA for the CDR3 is TGTGCCAGCAGCCCGGGAATCGGGGAGCTGTTTTTT. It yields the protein CASSPGIGELFF.